The 16 T cell receptor beta chains in this list originate from one sample, sequenced in a study of cytomegalovirus exposure and HLA in healthy donors. Profiled with immunoSEQ multiplex PCR; TCRdb holds only in-frame clones, not every one. The sample comprises over 250,000 clones, around 85% of which are singletons, and less than 1.2% rests with the top ten. The sequenced material came from PBMCs. The receptors shown here come from a woman aged 18-30 years in good health and CMV-seronegative.

There are a few counts of this clone. This chain uses TRBV7-2 with TRBJ1-2; 12 bases fit TRBD1. There are 17 residues in the CDR3. The germline V gene encodes CDR1 SGHTA and CDR2 FQGNSA. V was pared by 6 bases and J by 6 bases, with 14 bases of the junction left unmatched. The CDR3 DNA reads as TGTGCCAGCAGTCCCCAGGGACAGGGGGCGATTGGCCATGGCTACACCTTC. Its translation is CASSPQGQGAIGHGYTF.

The chain links TRBV28 to TRBJ2-2; 7 bases match TRBD1. The CDR3 is made up of 14 amino acids. V lost 6 bases and J lost 5; bases outside the gene matches: 6. Germline lookup yields CDR1 MDHEN and CDR2 SYDVKM. The CDR3 region is CASSPGTVTGELFF. The CDR3 coding sequence is TGTGCCAGCAGCCCCGGGACAGTTACCGGGGAGCTGTTTTTT.

The chain recombines TRBV29-1 with TRBJ2-7, with 9 bases matching TRBD1. CDR3 size: 13 residues. Germline-derived CDR1 and CDR2 are SQVTM and ANQGSEA. The junction had 3 bases not matched to a gene; V was cut back by 0 bases and J by 6 bases. This chain's CDR3 is CSVEDGTGLEQYF. CDR3 DNA: TGCAGCGTTGAAGACGGGACAGGGCTCGAGCAGTACTTC.

The chain recombines TRBV14 with TRBJ2-7; D is uncertain. V lost 0 bases to trimming and J lost 6 bases, with 6 bases between them. The CDR3 extends over 12 amino acids. Germline CDR1 is SGHDN and CDR2 is FVKESK. The CDR3 DNA is TGTGCCAGCAGCCAAGATCTGGCCGAGCAGTACTTC. This gives the protein CASSQDLAEQYF. The full variable domain, its missing parts supplied by reference TRBV14 and TRBJ2-7, is EAGVTQFPSHSVIEKGQTVTLRCDPISGHDNLYWYRRVMGKEIKFLLHFVKESKQDESGMPNNRFLAERTGGTYSTLKVQPAELEDSGVYFCASSQDLAEQYFGPGTRLTVT.

CDR3 protein: CAWSRTGEQPQHF. The CDR3 DNA sequence: TGTGCCTGGAGTAGGACAGGGGAACAGCCCCAGCATTTT. The V gene is TRBV30, the J gene TRBJ1-5; 9 bases align to TRBD1. The ends lost 2 bases at V and 7 bases at J; junction bases unmatched: 3. From germline, CDR1 is GTSNPN and CDR2 SVGIG (reference sequence). CDR3 size: 13 residues.

The chain carries TRBV5-6 and TRBJ1-6, with D tentatively TRBD1 (5 bases). V lost 3 bases and J 10 bases, leaving 23 bases between the germline ends. Germline loops: CDR1 SGHDT, CDR2 YYEEEE. This CDR3 is 17 amino acids long. This CDR3 is CASSSPSPDSHDSPLHF. CDR3 in DNA: TGTGCCAGCAGCTCCCCTTCCCCTGACAGTCACGACTCACCCCTCCACTTT.

The rearrangement joins TRBV4-3 to TRBJ2-2; D is perhaps TRBD1 (8 bases). Germline V gene sequence: CDR1 LGHNA, CDR2 YSLEER. Trimming removed 5 bases at V and 6 bases at J, with 16 bases between. The CDR3 is 15 amino acids. The CDR3 spells CASSTRQGRAGELFF. CDR3 nucleotides: TGCGCCAGCAGCACTAGACAGGGGAGGGCCGGGGAGCTGTTTTTT.

This clone was recorded once. The chain recombines TRBV2 with TRBJ2-1, with 8 positions matching TRBD2. Losses at the gene ends were 2 bases for V and 12 bases for J; bases not matched to a gene: 6. CDR1 and CDR2 from the germline V gene are SNHLY and FYNNEI. There are 13 residues in the CDR3. The CDR3 DNA follows: TGTGCCAGCAGTGAATCGCAGCGGGGGTCGCAGTTCTTC. It translates to CASSESQRGSQFF.

This chain connects TRBV30 to TRBJ2-1, with 8 bases identical to TRBD2. This CDR3 has 14 amino acids. CDR1 is GTSNPN, CDR2 SVGIG, per germline (reference sequence). The J segment lost 1 base and the V segment lost 3 bases, leaving 2 bases of the junction unmatched. For the CDR3, the DNA is TGTGCCTGGAGAACTAGCGGATCCTACAATGAGCAGTTCTTC. This translates into CAWRTSGSYNEQFF.

The CDR3 region is CASNPSITDDQPQHF. The CDR3 DNA is TGTGCCAGCAACCCGTCAATAACAGACGATCAGCCCCAGCATTTT. This chain links TRBV7-2 with TRBJ1-5, with no clear D. Germline-derived CDR1 and CDR2 are SGHTA and FQGNSA. The CDR3 is 15 amino acids. Trimming removed 7 bases from V and 5 bases from J, with 18 bases in between.

The genes are TRBV6-6 and TRBJ2-3; possibly TRBD1 for D (5 bases). Trimming left V 5 bases short and J 2 bases short, with 11 bases between. The length of the CDR3 is 14 residues. Per the germline V gene, CDR1 is MNHNY and CDR2 is SVGAGI (reference sequence). CDR3 sequence reads: CASSPGANTDTQYF. DNA of the CDR3: TGTGCCAGCAGTCCTGGGGCGAACACAGATACGCAGTATTTT.

V and J are TRBV13 and TRBJ1-4; D is unclear. This CDR3 is 17 amino acids long. Germline V gene lookup returns CDR1 PRHDT and CDR2 FYEKMQ (reference sequence). Trimming shortened V by 1 base and J by 8 bases, and 20 bases separated the two germline ends. CDR3 coding DNA: TGTGCCAGCAGCTTAGTGCGTCGGGGTTTAGATGACGAAAAACTGTTTTTT. Amino acid sequence: CASSLVRRGLDDEKLFF. Drawing the rest from reference TRBV13 and TRBJ1-4, the complete variable domain is AAGVIQSPRHLIKEKRETATLKCYPIPRHDTVYWYQQGPGQDPQFLISFYEKMQSDKGSIPDRFSAQQFSDYHSELNMSSLELGDSALYFCASSLVRRGLDDEKLFFGSGTQLSVL.

The chain couples TRBV2 to TRBJ1-2; no reliable D call. V lost 1 base and J 1 base, leaving 7 bases between the germline ends. The germline V gene has CDR1 SNHLY and CDR2 FYNNEI. The CDR3 loop spans 14 amino acids. The CDR3 DNA reads as TGTGCCAGCAGTGAAGGAGGGTATAACTATGGCTACACCTTC. It encodes CASSEGGYNYGYTF. The full variable domain, rest sourced from reference TRBV2 and TRBJ1-2, is EPEVTQTPSHQVTQMGQEVILRCVPISNHLYFYWYRQILGQKVEFLVSFYNNEISEKSEIFDDQFSVERPDGSNFTLKIRSTKLEDSAMYFCASSEGGYNYGYTFGSGTRLTVV.

The chain links TRBV19 to TRBJ1-2; the match to TRBD1 covers 7 bases. From germline, CDR1 is LNHDA and CDR2 SQIVND (reference sequence). V gave up 7 bases and J gave up 4 bases; unmatched junction bases: 9. This CDR3 has 14 residues. CDR3 protein: CASTTDRWGYGYTF. CDR3 sequence (DNA): TGTGCCAGTACCACGGACAGGTGGGGCTATGGCTACACCTTC.

This clone was observed once. The chain uses TRBV7-2 and TRBJ1-1, with D possibly being TRBD1 (5 bases). Germline CDR1 is SGHTA and CDR2 is FQGNSA. CDR3 length: 12 amino acids. The V gene lost 5 bases and the J gene lost 6 bases, with 10 bases spanning the gap. The CDR3 loop reads CASSQSTAEAFF. The CDR3 bases are TGTGCCAGCAGCCAATCGACAGCTGAAGCTTTCTTT. The variable domain in full, with the rest retrieved from reference TRBV7-2 and TRBJ1-1, is GAGVSQSPSNKVTEKGKDVELRCDPISGHTALYWYRQSLGQGLEFLIYFQGNSAPDKSGLPSDRFSAERTGGSVSTLTIQRTQQEDSAVYLCASSQSTAEAFFGQGTRLTVV.

V gene TRBV2 combines with J gene TRBJ2-5, with 7 bases aligning to TRBD1. Germline CDR1 SNHLY, CDR2 FYNNEI. V gave up 9 bases and J gave up 2 bases; unmatched junction bases: 3. This CDR3 is 12 amino acids long. The CDR3 is CASDRDQETQYF. CDR3 DNA: TGTGCCAGTGACAGGGATCAAGAGACCCAGTACTTC.